This T cell receptor beta chain was identified during a study of blood T cells in healthy people across ages. Study-wide results and limits: Unknown CMV status may confound age-related changes in expanded clones.

A second PCR of 7 to 11 cycles used a sample-barcoded 5' primer and a J-beta primer mix. Every cDNA was tagged by a template-switch adaptor with 12 random nucleotides. TCRdb independently ran MiXCR on the 5' RACE reads; one entry per CDR3 protein. Of around 1,500,000 distinct CDR3 sequences in the sample, 28% were seen once. The authors drew about 10 milliliters of peripheral blood from each donor. Isolating PBMCs gave at least 6 million of these cells per sample. In the case of this clonotype: Its specificity is not known.

Germline CDR1 reads MDHEN; CDR2 reads SYDVKM. The CDR3 length is 15 residues. Trimming pared 5 bases from V and 4 bases from J, leaving 17 bases between. Sequenced material: blood. The J gene is TRBJ1-1, the V gene TRBV28; D call uncertain. The sequence was collected from a woman in her twenties or thirties in good health. The CDR3 nucleotides are TGTGCCAGCAGTCCCATCGCCTCCGGAAGCACTGAAGCTTTCTTT. Its translation is CASSPIASGSTEAFF.